The rows below give T cell receptor beta chains drawn from one sample of a study of blood T cell repertoires in COVID-19. Only in-frame clones appear in the TCRdb table, and some are missing; sequencing was by immunoSEQ multiplex PCR. This table has hundreds of thousands of clones, approximately 90% appearing once. Specimen: PBMCs or T cells enriched from blood (not recorded which). These receptors were obtained from a man aged 25-45 years who had recovered from COVID-19. The CDR3 runs from the conserved cysteine through the conserved F or W. Each record gives: V gene, D gene, CDR3 length, clone size, J gene, CDR3 protein, CDR3 DNA. D genes are given only for firm matches. Size tells how often a clone was seen (once, few, many) or the class of an expanded clone, and some rows leave it out.

v_gene: TRBV27; d_gene: TRBD2; len: 20; abundance: .; j_gene: TRBJ2-5; CDR3aa: CASCTFPPGTSGNSQETQYF; CDR3nt: TGTGCCAGCTGCACGTTCCCTCCCGGGACTAGCGGGAACAGCCAAGAGACCCAGTACTTC
v_gene: TRBV6-6; d_gene: TRBD1; len: 16; abundance: .; j_gene: TRBJ1-3; CDR3aa: CASSYAGQDSGNTIYF; CDR3nt: TGTGCCAGCAGTTACGCCGGACAGGACTCTGGAAACACCATATATTTT
v_gene: TRBV24-1; d_gene: .; len: 15; abundance: .; j_gene: TRBJ1-3; CDR3aa: CATPGFRGYGNTIYF; CDR3nt: TGTGCCACCCCTGGATTTAGGGGATATGGAAACACCATATATTTT
v_gene: TRBV5-4; d_gene: .; len: 17; abundance: .; j_gene: TRBJ1-3; CDR3aa: CASSSGRDFVSGNTIYF; CDR3nt: TGTGCCAGCAGCTCGGGACGGGACTTCGTCTCTGGAAACACCATATATTTT
v_gene: TRBV6-6; d_gene: .; len: 14; abundance: .; j_gene: TRBJ2-7; CDR3aa: CASSYSNRIYEQYF; CDR3nt: TGTGCCAGCAGTTACTCGAACAGGATCTACGAGCAGTACTTC
v_gene: TRBV5-1; d_gene: .; len: 14; abundance: .; j_gene: TRBJ1-4; CDR3aa: CASSLGGEEEKLFF; CDR3nt: TGCGCCAGCAGCCTAGGGGGGGAAGAAGAAAAACTGTTTTTT
v_gene: TRBV10-2; d_gene: .; len: 19; abundance: once; j_gene: TRBJ1-1; CDR3aa: CASSERSQGGFGKNTEAFF; CDR3nt: TGCGCCAGCAGTGAGAGGTCCCAGGGAGGATTTGGAAAGAACACTGAAGCTTTCTTT
v_gene: TRBV4-2; d_gene: TRBD2; len: 16; abundance: .; j_gene: TRBJ2-3; CDR3aa: CASSQVGSGGTDTQYF; CDR3nt: TGTGCCAGCAGCCAAGTAGGTAGCGGGGGCACAGATACGCAGTATTTT
v_gene: TRBV5-1; d_gene: .; len: 13; abundance: .; j_gene: TRBJ1-1; CDR3aa: CASSLGGLTEAFF; CDR3nt: TGCGCCAGCAGCTTGGGGGGGCTGACTGAAGCTTTCTTT
v_gene: TRBV25-1; d_gene: TRBD2; len: 15; abundance: .; j_gene: TRBJ2-3; CDR3aa: CASGGLAGGTDTQYF; CDR3nt: TGTGCCAGCGGAGGACTAGCGGGGGGAACAGATACGCAGTATTTT
v_gene: TRBV10-3; d_gene: TRBD1; len: 15; abundance: .; j_gene: TRBJ1-2; CDR3aa: CAISEPGQKSYGYTF; CDR3nt: TGTGCCATCAGTGAGCCGGGACAGAAGAGTTATGGCTACACCTTC
v_gene: TRBV5-8; d_gene: TRBD2; len: 13; abundance: .; j_gene: TRBJ2-7; CDR3aa: CASSRRGRYEQYF; CDR3nt: TGTGCCAGCAGTAGGCGGGGGAGGTACGAGCAGTACTTC
v_gene: TRBV19; d_gene: TRBD2; len: 15; abundance: once; j_gene: TRBJ2-7; CDR3aa: CASTSTGLAEYEQYF; CDR3nt: TGTGCCAGTACCTCAACGGGACTAGCTGAATACGAGCAGTACTTC
v_gene: TRBV6-5; d_gene: TRBD2; len: 15; abundance: .; j_gene: TRBJ2-5; CDR3aa: CASSGGSGEKETQYF; CDR3nt: TGTGCCAGCAGCGGGGGAAGCGGGGAAAAAGAGACCCAGTACTTC
v_gene: TRBV6-4; d_gene: .; len: 14; abundance: .; j_gene: TRBJ2-2; CDR3aa: CASSDEGNTGELFF; CDR3nt: TGTGCCAGCAGTGACGAGGGGAACACCGGGGAGCTGTTTTTT
v_gene: TRBV11-2; d_gene: .; len: 12; abundance: .; j_gene: TRBJ1-6; CDR3aa: CASSLGDSPLHF; CDR3nt: TGTGCCAGCAGCTTAGGAGATTCACCCCTCCACTTT
v_gene: TRBV11-3; d_gene: .; len: 17; abundance: .; j_gene: TRBJ1-2; CDR3aa: CASSLPPPRGRVYGYTF; CDR3nt: TGTGCCAGCAGCTTACCACCCCCCAGGGGTAGGGTTTATGGCTACACCTTC
v_gene: TRBV24-1; d_gene: TRBD1; len: 17; abundance: .; j_gene: TRBJ1-1; CDR3aa: CATSGRAKTGKNTEAFF; CDR3nt: TGTGCCACCAGTGGCAGGGCGAAGACAGGGAAGAACACTGAAGCTTTCTTT
v_gene: TRBV2; d_gene: .; len: 14; abundance: .; j_gene: TRBJ2-1; CDR3aa: CASRVGSSYNEQFF; CDR3nt: TGTGCCAGCAGGGTTGGGAGCTCCTACAATGAGCAGTTCTTC
v_gene: TRBV9; d_gene: .; len: 15; abundance: once; j_gene: TRBJ1-4; CDR3aa: CASSVGAGSREKLFF; CDR3nt: TGTGCCAGCAGCGTAGGGGCAGGGTCAAGAGAAAAACTGTTTTTT
v_gene: TRBV5-6; d_gene: .; len: 15; abundance: .; j_gene: TRBJ1-5; CDR3aa: CASRFGGFSNQPQHF; CDR3nt: TGTGCCAGCAGATTTGGAGGTTTTAGCAATCAGCCCCAGCATTTT
v_gene: TRBV19; d_gene: .; len: 15; abundance: .; j_gene: TRBJ2-5; CDR3aa: CASSTAATEQETQYF; CDR3nt: TGTGCCAGTAGTACGGCCGCGACAGAACAAGAGACCCAGTACTTC
v_gene: TRBV18; d_gene: TRBD2; len: 15; abundance: .; j_gene: TRBJ2-7; CDR3aa: CASSPRTSLGDEQYF; CDR3nt: TGTGCCAGCTCACCAAGGACTAGCCTCGGCGACGAGCAGTACTTC
v_gene: TRBV7-9; d_gene: TRBD2; len: 16; abundance: .; j_gene: TRBJ2-3; CDR3aa: CASSSRGLAGLDTQYF; CDR3nt: TGTGCCAGCAGCTCCCGCGGACTAGCGGGATTAGATACGCAGTATTTT
v_gene: TRBV19; d_gene: .; len: 13; abundance: .; j_gene: TRBJ2-5; CDR3aa: CASSETGQETQYF; CDR3nt: TGTGCCAGTAGTGAGACAGGACAAGAGACCCAGTACTTC
v_gene: TRBV28; d_gene: .; len: 15; abundance: .; j_gene: TRBJ1-5; CDR3aa: CASSDGLNSNQPQHF; CDR3nt: TGTGCCAGCAGTGATGGACTAAATAGCAATCAGCCCCAGCATTTT
v_gene: TRBV19; d_gene: .; len: 16; abundance: .; j_gene: TRBJ1-3; CDR3aa: CASSIARGGLGNTIYF; CDR3nt: TGTGCCAGTAGTATAGCCCGCGGGGGACTTGGAAACACCATATATTTT
v_gene: TRBV6-5; d_gene: .; len: 13; abundance: .; j_gene: TRBJ2-3; CDR3aa: CASSYPGTDTQYF; CDR3nt: TGTGCCAGCAGTTACCCTGGCACAGATACGCAGTATTTT
v_gene: TRBV7-9; d_gene: .; len: 14; abundance: few; j_gene: TRBJ2-7; CDR3aa: CASSLSGKSYEQYF; CDR3nt: TGTGCCAGCAGCTTAAGCGGCAAATCCTACGAGCAGTACTTC
v_gene: TRBV28; d_gene: TRBD2; len: 18; abundance: .; j_gene: TRBJ2-7; CDR3aa: CASSPSGGIVGRAYEQYF; CDR3nt: TGTGCCAGCAGTCCTTCGGGAGGGATCGTCGGTCGAGCCTACGAGCAGTACTTC
v_gene: TRBV6-5; d_gene: .; len: 14; abundance: .; j_gene: TRBJ1-2; CDR3aa: CASSSATANYGYTF; CDR3nt: TGTGCCAGCAGTTCAGCGACAGCTAACTATGGCTACACCTTC
v_gene: TRBV2; d_gene: TRBD1; len: 19; abundance: few; j_gene: TRBJ1-5; CDR3aa: CASTGDRDRGPVGNQPQHF; CDR3nt: TGTGCCAGCACCGGGGATAGGGACAGGGGGCCTGTTGGCAATCAGCCCCAGCATTTT
v_gene: TRBV11-2; d_gene: .; len: 15; abundance: .; j_gene: TRBJ1-5; CDR3aa: CASSLEPQGNQPQHF; CDR3nt: TGTGCCAGCAGCTTAGAGCCCCAGGGCAATCAGCCCCAGCATTTT
v_gene: TRBV3-1/TRBV3-2; d_gene: .; len: 14; abundance: .; j_gene: TRBJ2-3; CDR3aa: CATRDAGRTDTQYF; CDR3nt: TGTGCCACCCGAGACGCAGGGCGCACAGATACGCAGTATTTT
v_gene: TRBV29-1; d_gene: .; len: 14; abundance: .; j_gene: TRBJ1-1; CDR3aa: CSVEGRRGNTEAFF; CDR3nt: TGCAGCGTTGAAGGGAGGAGGGGAAACACTGAAGCTTTCTTT
v_gene: TRBV9; d_gene: TRBD1; len: 13; abundance: .; j_gene: TRBJ2-4; CDR3aa: CASSPGTDDIQYF; CDR3nt: TGTGCCAGCAGTCCCGGGACAGACGACATTCAGTACTTC
v_gene: TRBV18; d_gene: .; len: 13; abundance: .; j_gene: TRBJ1-2; CDR3aa: CASSDSSNYGYTF; CDR3nt: TGTGCCAGCTCAGACAGTTCTAACTATGGCTACACCTTC
v_gene: TRBV5-1; d_gene: .; len: 18; abundance: .; j_gene: TRBJ2-1; CDR3aa: CASSLAPGGLSSYNEQFF; CDR3nt: TGCGCCAGCAGCTTGGCCCCGGGGGGCCTCAGCTCCTACAATGAGCAGTTCTTC
v_gene: TRBV24-1; d_gene: .; len: 18; abundance: .; j_gene: TRBJ2-1; CDR3aa: CATSGWGKGPSSYNEQFF; CDR3nt: TGTGCCACCAGCGGCTGGGGTAAGGGGCCTAGCTCCTACAATGAGCAGTTCTTC
v_gene: TRBV4-2; d_gene: .; len: 14; abundance: .; j_gene: TRBJ1-5; CDR3aa: CASSPGLLNQPQHF; CDR3nt: TGTGCCAGCAGCCCGGGACTTCTCAATCAGCCCCAGCATTTT